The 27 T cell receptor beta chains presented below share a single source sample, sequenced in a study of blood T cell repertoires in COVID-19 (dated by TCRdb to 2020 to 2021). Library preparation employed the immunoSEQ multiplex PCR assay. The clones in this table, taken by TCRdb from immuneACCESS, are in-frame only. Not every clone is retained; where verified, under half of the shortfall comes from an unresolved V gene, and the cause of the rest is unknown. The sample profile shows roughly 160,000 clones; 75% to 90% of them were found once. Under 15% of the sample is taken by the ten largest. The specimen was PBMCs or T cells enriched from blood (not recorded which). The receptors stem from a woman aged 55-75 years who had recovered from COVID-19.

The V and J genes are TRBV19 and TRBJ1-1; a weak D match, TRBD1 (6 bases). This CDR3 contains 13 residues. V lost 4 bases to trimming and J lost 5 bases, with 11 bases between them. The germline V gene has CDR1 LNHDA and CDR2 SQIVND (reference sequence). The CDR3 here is CASSNTGKTEAFF. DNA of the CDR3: TGTGCCAGTAGTAATACAGGGAAAACTGAAGCTTTCTTT.

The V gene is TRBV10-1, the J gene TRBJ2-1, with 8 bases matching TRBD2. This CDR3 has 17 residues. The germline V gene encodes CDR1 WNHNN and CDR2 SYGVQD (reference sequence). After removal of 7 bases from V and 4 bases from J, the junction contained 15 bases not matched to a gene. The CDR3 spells CASTFREGGTSYNEQFF. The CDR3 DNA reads TGCGCCAGCACCTTCCGGGAGGGAGGGACCTCTTACAATGAGCAGTTCTTC.

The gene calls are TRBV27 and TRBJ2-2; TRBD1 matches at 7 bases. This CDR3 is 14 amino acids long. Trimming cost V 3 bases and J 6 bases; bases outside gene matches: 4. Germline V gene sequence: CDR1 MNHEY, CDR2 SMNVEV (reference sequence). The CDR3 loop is CASSFGQGAGELFF. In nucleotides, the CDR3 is TGTGCCAGCAGTTTTGGTCAGGGGGCCGGGGAGCTGTTTTTT.

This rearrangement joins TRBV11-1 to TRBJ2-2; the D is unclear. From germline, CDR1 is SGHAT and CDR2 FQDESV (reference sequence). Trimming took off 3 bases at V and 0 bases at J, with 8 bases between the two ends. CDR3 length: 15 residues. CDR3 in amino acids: CASSLNLANTGELFF. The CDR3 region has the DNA TGTGCCAGCAGCTTGAATCTAGCGAACACCGGGGAGCTGTTTTTT.

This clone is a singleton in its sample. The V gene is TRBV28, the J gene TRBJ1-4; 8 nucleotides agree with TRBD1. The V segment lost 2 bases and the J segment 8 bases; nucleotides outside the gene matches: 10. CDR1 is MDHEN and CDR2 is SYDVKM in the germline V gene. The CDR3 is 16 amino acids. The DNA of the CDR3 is TGTGCCAGCAGTTTAGGAGGGGCAGGGGGCTTAGAAAAACTGTTTTTT. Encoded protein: CASSLGGAGGLEKLFF.

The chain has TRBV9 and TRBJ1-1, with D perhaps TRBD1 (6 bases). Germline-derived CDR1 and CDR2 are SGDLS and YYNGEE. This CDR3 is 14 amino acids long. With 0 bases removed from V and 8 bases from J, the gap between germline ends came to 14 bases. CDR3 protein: CASSVAGEGGEAFF. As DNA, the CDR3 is TGTGCCAGCAGCGTAGCAGGGGAGGGAGGCGAAGCTTTCTTT.

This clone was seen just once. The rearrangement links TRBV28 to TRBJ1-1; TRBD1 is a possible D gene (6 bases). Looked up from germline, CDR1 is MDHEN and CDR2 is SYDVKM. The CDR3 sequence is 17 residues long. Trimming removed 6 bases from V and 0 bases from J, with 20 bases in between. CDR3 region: CASSLSLRQAMNTEAFF. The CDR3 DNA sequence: TGTGCCAGCAGCCTCAGCCTCCGACAGGCCATGAACACTGAAGCTTTCTTT.

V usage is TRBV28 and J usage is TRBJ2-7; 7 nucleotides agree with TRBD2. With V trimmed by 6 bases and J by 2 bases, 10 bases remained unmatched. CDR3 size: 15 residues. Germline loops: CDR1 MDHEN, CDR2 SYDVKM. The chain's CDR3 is CASSSDRLAPYEQYF. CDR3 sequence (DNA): TGTGCCAGCAGCTCCGACCGACTAGCCCCCTACGAGCAGTACTTC.

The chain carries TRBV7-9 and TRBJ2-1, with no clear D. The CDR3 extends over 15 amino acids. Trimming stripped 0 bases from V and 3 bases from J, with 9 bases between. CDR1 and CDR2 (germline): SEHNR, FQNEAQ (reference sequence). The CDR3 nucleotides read TGTGCCAGCAGCTTAGCGGGCTTATTCTACAATGAGCAGTTCTTC. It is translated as CASSLAGLFYNEQFF. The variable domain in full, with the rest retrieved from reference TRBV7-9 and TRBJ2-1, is DTGVSQNPRHKITKRGQNVTFRCDPISEHNRLYWYRQTLGQGPEFLTYFQNEAQLEKSRLLSDRFSAERPKGSFSTLEIQRTEQGDSAMYLCASSLAGLFYNEQFFGPGTRLTVL.

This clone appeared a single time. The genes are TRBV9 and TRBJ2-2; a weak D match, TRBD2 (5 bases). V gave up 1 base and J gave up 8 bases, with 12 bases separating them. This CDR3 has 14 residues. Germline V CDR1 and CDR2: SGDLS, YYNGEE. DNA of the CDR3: TGTGCCAGCAGCGTACAGGACGGGGAGGGGGAGCTGTTTTTT. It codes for CASSVQDGEGELFF.

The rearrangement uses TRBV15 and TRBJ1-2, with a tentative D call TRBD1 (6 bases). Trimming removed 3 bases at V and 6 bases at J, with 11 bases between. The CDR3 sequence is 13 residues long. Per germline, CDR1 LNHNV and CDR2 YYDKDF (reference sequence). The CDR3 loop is CATSRDTGNGYTF. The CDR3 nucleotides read TGTGCCACCAGCAGGGATACAGGGAATGGCTACACCTTC.

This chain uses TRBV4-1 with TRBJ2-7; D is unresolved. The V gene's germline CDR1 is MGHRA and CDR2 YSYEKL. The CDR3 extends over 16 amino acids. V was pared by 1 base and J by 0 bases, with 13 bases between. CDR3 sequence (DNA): TGCGCCAGCAGCCAAGGCCGGTCGTTGAGCTCCTACGAGCAGTACTTC. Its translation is CASSQGRSLSSYEQYF.

CDR3 residues: CASSLDPPGREAFF. The CDR3 nucleotides are TGCGCCAGCAGCTTGGACCCCCCAGGGCGTGAAGCTTTCTTT. The chain recombines TRBV5-1 with TRBJ1-1; possibly TRBD1 for D (5 bases). Germline V gene data show CDR1 as SGHRS and CDR2 as YFSETQ. The CDR3 is made up of 14 amino acids. V lost 0 bases to trimming and J lost 7 bases, with 13 bases between them.

The CDR3 nucleotides are TGTGCCAGCAGCAAGAAGGGACACCGGACGTACTTC. Translating gives CASSKKGHRTYF. The chain recombines TRBV11-1 with TRBJ2-7; TRBD1 is a possible D gene (6 bases). Trimming pared 5 bases from V and 12 bases from J, leaving 17 bases between. The germline V gene has CDR1 SGHAT and CDR2 FQDESV (reference sequence). CDR3 size: 12 residues.

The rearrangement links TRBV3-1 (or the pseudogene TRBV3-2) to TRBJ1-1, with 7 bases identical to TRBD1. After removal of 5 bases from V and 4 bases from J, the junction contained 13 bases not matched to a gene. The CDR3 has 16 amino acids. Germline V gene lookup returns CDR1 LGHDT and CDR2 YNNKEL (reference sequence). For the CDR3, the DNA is TGTGCCAGCAGCTTGCTTTCAACAGGGGTGGGCACTGAAGCTTTCTTT. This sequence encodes CASSLLSTGVGTEAFF.

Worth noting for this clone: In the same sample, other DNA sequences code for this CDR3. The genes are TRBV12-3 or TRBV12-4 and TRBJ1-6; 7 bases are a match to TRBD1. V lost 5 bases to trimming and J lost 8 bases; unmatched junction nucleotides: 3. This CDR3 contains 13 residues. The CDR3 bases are TGTGCCAGCAGTCGAACAGGGGATTCACCCCTCCACTTT. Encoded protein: CASSRTGDSPLHF.

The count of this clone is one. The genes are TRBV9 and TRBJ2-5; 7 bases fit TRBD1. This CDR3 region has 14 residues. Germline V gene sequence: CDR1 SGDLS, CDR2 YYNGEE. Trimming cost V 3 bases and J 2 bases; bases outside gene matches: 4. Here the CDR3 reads CASSARTGQETQYF. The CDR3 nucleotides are TGTGCCAGCAGCGCGAGGACAGGTCAAGAGACCCAGTACTTC.

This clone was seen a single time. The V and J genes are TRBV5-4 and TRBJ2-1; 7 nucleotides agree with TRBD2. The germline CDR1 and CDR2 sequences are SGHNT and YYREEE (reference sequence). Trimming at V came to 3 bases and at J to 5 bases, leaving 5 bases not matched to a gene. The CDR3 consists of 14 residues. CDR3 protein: CASSSTSENNEQFF. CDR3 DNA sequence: TGTGCCAGCAGCTCAACTAGCGAGAACAATGAGCAGTTCTTC.

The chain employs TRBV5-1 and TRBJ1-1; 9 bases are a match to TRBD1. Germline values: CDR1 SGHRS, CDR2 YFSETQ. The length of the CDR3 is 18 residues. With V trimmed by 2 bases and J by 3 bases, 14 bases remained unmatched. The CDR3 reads CASSLRLGQGLPDTEAFF. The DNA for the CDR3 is TGCGCCAGCAGCTTAAGACTGGGACAGGGACTACCGGACACTGAAGCTTTCTTT.

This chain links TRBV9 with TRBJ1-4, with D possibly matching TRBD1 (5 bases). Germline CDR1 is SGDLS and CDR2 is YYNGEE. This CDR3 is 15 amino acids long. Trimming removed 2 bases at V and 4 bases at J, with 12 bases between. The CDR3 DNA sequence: TGTGCCAGCAGCGTGGGGGGGACCCGTAATGAAAAACTGTTTTTT. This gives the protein CASSVGGTRNEKLFF.

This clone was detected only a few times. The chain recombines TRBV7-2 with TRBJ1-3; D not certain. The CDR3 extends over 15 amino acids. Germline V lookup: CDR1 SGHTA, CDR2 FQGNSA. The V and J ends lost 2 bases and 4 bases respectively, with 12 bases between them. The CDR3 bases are TGTGCCAGCAGCTTAAGCTCTACGGGAGGAAACACCATATATTTT. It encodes CASSLSSTGGNTIYF. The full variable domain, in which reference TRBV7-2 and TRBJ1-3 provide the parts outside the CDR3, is GAGVSQSPSNKVTEKGKDVELRCDPISGHTALYWYRQSLGQGLEFLIYFQGNSAPDKSGLPSDRFSAERTGGSVSTLTIQRTQQEDSAVYLCASSLSSTGGNTIYFGEGSWLTVV.

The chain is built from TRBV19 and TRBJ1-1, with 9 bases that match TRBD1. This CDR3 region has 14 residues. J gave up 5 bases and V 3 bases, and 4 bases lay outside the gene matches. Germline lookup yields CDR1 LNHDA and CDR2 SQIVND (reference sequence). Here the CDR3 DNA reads TGTGCCAGTAGTATCGGACAGGGGCGGACTGAAGCTTTCTTT. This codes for CASSIGQGRTEAFF.

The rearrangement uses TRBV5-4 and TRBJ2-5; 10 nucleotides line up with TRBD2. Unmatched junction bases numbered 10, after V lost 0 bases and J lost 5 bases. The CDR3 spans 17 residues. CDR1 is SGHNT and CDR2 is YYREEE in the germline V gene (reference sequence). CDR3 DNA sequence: TGTGCCAGCAGCTTGGTTAGCGGGGGGAGACTCGGGGAGACCCAGTACTTC. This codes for CASSLVSGGRLGETQYF.

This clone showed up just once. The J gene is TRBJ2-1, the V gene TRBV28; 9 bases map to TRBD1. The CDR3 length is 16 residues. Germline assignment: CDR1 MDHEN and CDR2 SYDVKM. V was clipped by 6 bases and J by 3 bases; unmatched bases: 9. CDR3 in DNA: TGTGCCAGCAGGTACACCGGGACAGGGTACTACAATGAGCAGTTCTTC. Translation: CASRYTGTGYYNEQFF. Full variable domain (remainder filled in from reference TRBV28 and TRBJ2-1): DVKVTQSSRYLVKRTGEKVFLECVQDMDHENMFWYRQDPGLGLRLIYFSYDVKMKEKGDIPEGYSVSREKKERFSLILESASTNQTSMYLCASRYTGTGYYNEQFFGPGTRLTVL.

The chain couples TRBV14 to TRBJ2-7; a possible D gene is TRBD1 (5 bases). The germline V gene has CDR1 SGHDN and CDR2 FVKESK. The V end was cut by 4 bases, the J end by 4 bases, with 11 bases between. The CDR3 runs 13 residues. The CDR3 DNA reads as TGTGCCAGCAGCCCCAGGGCGCGGTACGAGCAGTACTTC. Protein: CASSPRARYEQYF.

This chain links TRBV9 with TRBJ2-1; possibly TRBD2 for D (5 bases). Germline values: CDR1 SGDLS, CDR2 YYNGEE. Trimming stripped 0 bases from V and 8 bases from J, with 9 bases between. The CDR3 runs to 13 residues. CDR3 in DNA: TGTGCCAGCAGCGTAGCTACGAGGGATGAGCAGTTCTTC. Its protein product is CASSVATRDEQFF.

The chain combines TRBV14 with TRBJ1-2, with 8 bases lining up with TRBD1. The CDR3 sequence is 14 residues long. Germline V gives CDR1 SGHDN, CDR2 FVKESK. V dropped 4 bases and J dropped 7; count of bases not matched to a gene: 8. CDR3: CASSPLDRVGGYTF. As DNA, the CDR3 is TGTGCCAGCAGCCCTCTGGACAGGGTGGGTGGCTACACCTTC.